This TCR beta chain was identified during a study of T-cell memory formation after mild COVID-19 (dated by TCRdb to about 2021). The study in broad terms: TCR sequence clusters from the two donors were found to be largely donor specific. T-cell clones expanding and contracting after mild COVID-19 in two donors were tracked by longitudinal TCRalpha and TCRbeta repertoire sequencing. The cohort comprised two young, previously healthy adult volunteers, one female and one male. Paper-wide results and their limitations: Contracting CD4+ clones turned up mainly in the CM and EM memory subsets, whereas EMRA was where CD8+ clones were enriched. Clones that contracted from day 15 to 85 showed balanced CD4/CD8 phenotypes, whereas a second wave of clones that expanded from day 15 to 37 leaned towards CD4+. The study included only a couple of mild cases, and larger cohorts that include severe cases with pre-infection samples were judged to be necessary. SARS-CoV-2 specificity of the second-wave clones peaking on day 37 was not confirmed. Some responding clones were detected in pre-infection memory, suggesting pre-existing cross-reactive memory T cells joined the SARS-CoV-2 response.

Sequencing was performed on an Illumina NovaSeq 6000. Using 5'RACE with constant-segment primers, TCRalpha and TCRbeta cDNA libraries were constructed, with sample barcodes and unique molecular identifiers added in the process. Trizol reagent was used to extract RNA from every sample. Library amplification was performed in two PCR steps, and a second sample barcode and Illumina TruSeq adapters were introduced in the second step. Sequencing of libraries was performed on an Illumina NovaSeq with 2 x 150 bp paired-end reads. Per the original workflow: Demultiplexing of reads and collapsing into UMI-guided consensus sequences were performed with migec v1.2.7. With mixcr v2.1.11, UMI consensuses were aligned to TRA and TRB V and J templates and assembled into clonotypes. A clonotype was counted as expanded or contracted only when both edgeR and NoisET called the clonotype significant, with the noise models trained on biological replicates. edgeR calls used a false discovery rate-adjusted p below 0.01 and a log2 fold-change threshold of 1. As an exploratory analysis of dynamics, max-normalized trajectories of the 1000 most abundant clonotypes were examined by PCA with hierarchical clustering. The CD4 or CD8 phenotype of responding clones was assigned using the separately sequenced CD4+ and CD8+ repertoires. TCRdb applied fastp at Q25 and MiXCR to the public reads, then kept only in-frame beta chains. Entries that share a CDR3 protein sequence are merged under the most common genes and DNA. TCRdb, rather than the study authors, made the V and J calls. A total of roughly 250,000 distinct CDR3 sequences appear in this sample, 16% of them only once. The biggest ten clones account for approximately 3.5% of the sample.

A few counts support this clonotype. The target of this receptor is not known. No base quality information exists; no much larger clone differs at one position. Ficoll-Paque density gradient centrifugation was the method used to isolate PBMCs. Material for sequencing was PBMCs or a T cell subset sorted from them (not recorded which). The sequence derives from a man in his late teens or twenties who had mild COVID-19 (a few samples of this study predate the infection). The sample titles of this study are shuffled in the database, so cell type and time point are left out; the donor was told from shared clones.

The CDR3 reads CASSVEGGIYTEAFF. The sequence in DNA is TGTGCCAGCAGCGTAGAGGGCGGAATATACACTGAAGCTTTCTTT. The receptor chain draws on TRBV9 and TRBJ1-1, with no reliable assignment of the D segment. The CDR1 and CDR2 encoded by the germline V gene are SGDLS and YYNGEE. The CDR3 runs 15 residues from the cysteine to the phenylalanine. The DNA shown is the 45-base CDR3, in frame from base 1. The junction shows trimming of 0 bases on V and 3 bases on J, plus 12 bases between the germline ends. The entire variable domain, with the stretches around the CDR3 drawn from the reference TRBV9 and TRBJ1-1 proteins, is DSGVTQTPKHLITATGQRVTLRCSPRSGDLSVYWYQQSLDQGLQFLIQYYNGEERAKGNILERFSAQQFPDLHSELNLSSLELGDSALYFCASSVEGGIYTEAFFGQGTRLTVV.